A selection of T cell receptor beta chains follows, all from one sample in a study of blood T cell repertoires in COVID-19. TCRdb's copy holds only in-frame clones and misses some; the assay was immunoSEQ multiplex PCR. The table records more than 350,000 clones, over 75% of them present only once. The sample was PBMCs or T cells enriched from blood (not recorded which). These receptors all stem from a man between 18 and 29 years old who had recovered from COVID-19. Both conserved end residues are part of each CDR3. The D gene is left open where the match is weak. Clone size appears in some rows only: once, few, many, or a class for an expanded clone.

d_call	j_call	clone_size	v_call	cdr3_aa	cdr3_nt
TRBD1	TRBJ1-2	NA	TRBV6-5	CASSLNRQGGLGGYTF	TGTGCCAGCAGTTTGAATCGACAGGGTGGGTTAGGTGGCTACACCTTC
TRBD1	TRBJ2-7	NA	TRBV28	CASSLGQKPYEQYF	TGTGCCAGCAGTTTGGGACAGAAGCCCTACGAGCAGTACTTC
NA	TRBJ1-2	NA	TRBV9	CASTLNQGPDMGGYTF	TGTGCCAGCACTCTCAACCAGGGTCCAGACATGGGCGGCTACACCTTC
TRBD2	TRBJ2-1	NA	TRBV9	CASSVEASGNYNEQFF	TGTGCCAGCAGCGTAGAAGCTAGCGGGAATTACAATGAGCAGTTCTTC
NA	TRBJ1-2	NA	TRBV5-1	CASSNGPGERGYTF	TGCGCCAGCAGCAACGGCCCCGGGGAAAGAGGCTACACCTTC
NA	TRBJ1-4	NA	TRBV4-1	CASSQSGQGDEKLFF	TGCGCCAGCAGCCAGTCGGGTCAGGGTGATGAAAAACTGTTTTTT
NA	TRBJ1-5	NA	TRBV7-3	CASSLRVRGSNQPQHF	TGTGCCAGCAGCTTAAGGGTCAGAGGAAGCAATCAGCCCCAGCATTTT
TRBD2	TRBJ2-3	once	TRBV7-2	CASSPGLGRGTDTQYF	TGTGCCAGCAGCCCCGGGTTGGGGAGGGGCACAGATACGCAGTATTTT
NA	TRBJ2-7	NA	TRBV12-2	CASRLAHKQTYEQYF	TGTGCAAGTCGCTTAGCGCATAAACAAACCTACGAGCAGTACTTC
NA	TRBJ1-1	NA	TRBV5-1	CASTTGKNTEAFF	TGCGCCAGCACCACAGGCAAGAACACTGAAGCTTTCTTT
TRBD1	TRBJ1-3	NA	TRBV2	CASSKGTASGNTIYF	TGTGCCAGCAGCAAAGGGACAGCCTCTGGAAACACCATATATTTT
TRBD1	TRBJ2-1	NA	TRBV4-1	CASSLSDRVWDEQFF	TGCGCCAGCAGCCTCTCCGACAGGGTCTGGGATGAGCAGTTCTTC
TRBD1	TRBJ1-6	NA	TRBV19	CASRPRDRENSPLHF	TGTGCCAGTAGGCCCCGGGACAGGGAAAATTCACCCCTCCACTTT
NA	TRBJ2-2	NA	TRBV6-5	CATRRQLNTGELFF	TGTGCCACCCGTAGACAGCTGAACACCGGGGAGCTGTTTTTT
NA	TRBJ1-4	NA	TRBV6-6	CASSYSGGFNEKLFF	TGTGCCAGCAGTTATTCCGGGGGTTTTAATGAAAAACTGTTTTTT
NA	TRBJ1-3	NA	TRBV2	CASSLQGTSSGNTIYF	TGTGCCAGCAGTTTACAGGGTACAAGCTCTGGAAACACCATATATTTT
NA	TRBJ1-2	NA	TRBV18	CASSPEGANYGYTF	TGTGCCAGCTCACCAGAGGGAGCTAACTATGGCTACACCTTC
TRBD1	TRBJ1-2	NA	TRBV6-5	CASSKDRGNYGYTF	TGTGCCAGCAGTAAGGACAGGGGAAACTATGGCTACACCTTC
TRBD2	TRBJ2-2	NA	TRBV7-2	CASSKGLAGVTGELFF	TGTGCCAGCAGCAAAGGACTAGCGGGAGTAACCGGGGAGCTGTTTTTT
NA	TRBJ1-2	once	TRBV28	CASTYPAIQGPYGYTF	TGTGCCAGCACATACCCCGCCATCCAGGGGCCCTATGGCTACACCTTC
NA	TRBJ1-1	NA	TRBV7-9	CASSLGVLRGRLNTEAFF	TGTGCCAGCAGCTTAGGCGTCCTCAGGGGCCGCCTGAACACTGAAGCTTTCTTT
TRBD2	TRBJ2-1	NA	TRBV15	CATSNGTSGDWDNEQFF	TGTGCCACCAGCAACGGGACTAGCGGGGATTGGGACAATGAGCAGTTCTTC
TRBD2	TRBJ2-7	NA	TRBV7-2	CASSGGGYEQYF	TGTGCCAGCAGCGGCGGGGGCTACGAGCAGTACTTC
NA	TRBJ1-2	NA	TRBV28	CASLEEGTANYGYTF	TGTGCCAGCCTCGAGGAGGGAACAGCTAACTATGGCTACACCTTC
NA	TRBJ2-2	NA	TRBV6-5	CASSFGLNTGELFF	TGTGCCAGCAGTTTTGGACTGAACACCGGGGAGCTGTTTTTT
NA	TRBJ1-3	NA	TRBV15	CATSRESGTGNTIYF	TGTGCCACCAGCAGAGAGAGCGGAACGGGAAACACCATATATTTT
TRBD1	TRBJ1-5	NA	TRBV28	CASRSSHDRGNQPQHF	TGTGCCAGCAGAAGCTCCCATGACAGGGGCAATCAGCCCCAGCATTTT
NA	TRBJ1-6	NA	TRBV9	CASSAREGDSPLHF	TGTGCCAGCAGCGCCCGTGAGGGGGATTCACCCCTCCACTTT
NA	TRBJ1-2	NA	TRBV3-1/TRBV3-2	CASSQSPADAYGYTF	TGTGCCAGCAGCCAATCCCCGGCGGATGCCTATGGCTACACCTTC
TRBD1	TRBJ1-6	NA	TRBV19	CASSFQTGVLNSPLHF	TGTGCCAGTAGTTTCCAGACAGGGGTCCTTAATTCACCCCTCCACTTT
NA	TRBJ1-1	few	TRBV5-1	CASSNHREGNTEAFF	TGCGCCAGCAGCAATCACAGGGAAGGAAACACTGAAGCTTTCTTT